These 19 T cell receptor beta chains came from one sample sequenced in a study of T cell responses to AZD1222 COVID-19 vaccine. Sequenced by immunoSEQ multiplex PCR; TCRdb stores in-frame clones only, minus some. Of roughly 120,000 clones listed, more than 70% were seen once; the top ten hold roughly a sixth. Sequenced here: peripheral blood, sampled 28 days after the second AZD1222 dose. Receptor source: an adult who received the AZD1222 COVID-19 vaccine.

The chain carries TRBV28 and TRBJ1-3; D gene ambiguous. This CDR3 is 15 amino acids long. The V end was cut by 4 bases, the J end by 4 bases, with 14 bases between. Germline CDR1 MDHEN, CDR2 SYDVKM. This chain's CDR3 is CASSSPSTVGNTIYF. In DNA, the CDR3 is TGTGCCAGCAGTTCCCCCAGTACCGTGGGAAACACCATATATTTT.

This clone was recorded a few times. The J gene is TRBJ2-4, the V gene TRBV5-1; D uncertain. There are 13 residues in the CDR3. Germline V gene data show CDR1 as SGHRS and CDR2 as YFSETQ. Trimming cost V 2 bases and J 10 bases, with 13 bases left between them. The CDR3 here is CASSLSGDLIQYF. The CDR3 coding sequence is TGCGCCAGCAGCTTAAGTGGGGATTTAATTCAGTACTTC.

This clone was detected only a few times. V is TRBV2 and J is TRBJ2-2, with TRBD1 matching 10 bases. Per the germline V gene, CDR1 is SNHLY and CDR2 is FYNNEI. The V and J ends lost 6 bases and 5 bases, in that order; junction bases with no gene match: 6. CDR3 length: 15 residues. CDR3 nucleotides: TGTGCCAGCAGGGACAGGGGGGCCGCAACCGGGGAGCTGTTTTTT. It codes for CASRDRGAATGELFF.

CDR3 loop: CASSQEVRGVKVTNSNQPQHF. The DNA for the CDR3 is TGTGCCAGCAGCCAAGAGGTTAGAGGGGTCAAAGTCACCAATAGCAATCAGCCCCAGCATTTT. This chain joins TRBV3-1 (or the pseudogene TRBV3-2) and TRBJ1-5; D is perhaps TRBD1 (5 bases). Deletions cut 0 bases from V and 0 bases from J, with 24 bases between. CDR3 length: 21 residues. Germline V CDR1 and CDR2: LGHDT, YNNKEL (reference sequence).

This clone occurred once. J is TRBJ1-5 and V is TRBV28; D may be TRBD1 (5 bases). This CDR3 region has 13 residues. V dropped 6 bases and J dropped 9 bases, with 15 bases sitting between them. Germline assignment: CDR1 MDHEN and CDR2 SYDVKM. CDR3 coding DNA: TGTGCCAGCAGGACCGGACAACTTAGGCCCCAGCATTTT. It yields the protein CASRTGQLRPQHF. Based on the CDR3 plus reference TRBV28 and TRBJ1-5, the full variable domain is DVKVTQSSRYLVKRTGEKVFLECVQDMDHENMFWYRQDPGLGLRLIYFSYDVKMKEKGDIPEGYSVSREKKERFSLILESASTNQTSMYLCASRTGQLRPQHFGDGTRLSIL.

The rearrangement links TRBV28 to TRBJ2-6; TRBD1 agrees at 7 bases. V dropped 4 bases and J dropped 0; count of bases not matched to a gene: 6. Germline loops: CDR1 MDHEN, CDR2 SYDVKM. This CDR3 spans 17 amino acids. CDR3 sequence reads: CASSSPGQYSGANVLTF. The CDR3 DNA follows: TGTGCCAGCAGTTCCCCGGGACAGTACTCTGGGGCCAACGTCCTGACTTTC.

A few counts support this clone. J is TRBJ1-1 and V is TRBV28; D perhaps matches TRBD1 (6 bases). V lost 4 bases and J 1 base, leaving 16 bases between the germline ends. The CDR3 totals 16 residues. The germline gives CDR1 MDHEN, CDR2 SYDVKM. The CDR3 region is CASSSGTPSRNTEAFF. CDR3 DNA: TGTGCCAGCAGTTCCGGGACACCTAGCAGGAACACTGAAGCTTTCTTT.

The gene calls are TRBV6-5 and TRBJ1-2; 7 positions match TRBD1. The germline gives CDR1 MNHEY, CDR2 SVGAGI. The CDR3 spans 14 residues. V shed 0 bases, J shed 4 bases, and the junction held 2 bases outside the gene matches. The CDR3 reads CASSYSDRVYGYTF. Written as DNA, the CDR3 is TGTGCCAGCAGTTACTCCGACAGGGTCTATGGCTACACCTTC.

The chain links TRBV2 to TRBJ2-4, with D hard to call. The CDR3 runs 15 residues. Germline CDR1 SNHLY, CDR2 FYNNEI. V was pared by 2 bases and J by 4 bases, with 12 bases between. The CDR3 sequence is CASSELEGRKNIQYF. The DNA of the CDR3 is TGTGCCAGCAGTGAACTGGAAGGGCGAAAAAACATTCAGTACTTC.

The chain couples TRBV30 to TRBJ1-4; D not certain. The V gene's germline CDR1 is GTSNPN and CDR2 SVGIG (reference sequence). CDR3 size: 13 residues. The V end lost 0 bases, the J end lost 11 bases, and 13 bases lay between the germline ends. CDR3 nucleotides: TGTGCCTGGAGTGTACAACAACCGGGGAAACTGTTTTTT. Translated: CAWSVQQPGKLFF.

The chain links TRBV6-2 or TRBV6-3 to TRBJ1-5, with a tentative D call TRBD1 (5 bases). This CDR3 is 14 amino acids long. The germline gives CDR1 MNHEY, CDR2 SVGEGT. V lost 2 bases, J lost 4 bases, and 9 bases lay in between. CDR3 sequence reads: CASSYRDLNQPQHF. The CDR3 nucleotides read TGTGCCAGCAGTTACAGGGACTTAAATCAGCCCCAGCATTTT.

The chain employs TRBV7-2 and TRBJ1-4; 7 bases map to TRBD1. Looked up from germline, CDR1 is SGHTA and CDR2 is FQGNSA. The CDR3 runs to 15 residues. V lost 4 bases, J lost 8 bases, and 10 bases stayed unmatched. The CDR3 DNA is TGTGCCAGCAGCTACACCCTTGACAGGGCGGAAAAACTGTTTTTT. Translated: CASSYTLDRAEKLFF.

This clone was seen once. V gene TRBV7-2 combines with J gene TRBJ1-1; D is undetermined. The V gene's germline CDR1 is SGHTA and CDR2 FQGNSA. The ends were cut back, 7 bases at V and 4 bases at J, with 13 bases in the middle. CDR3 length: 13 residues. The CDR3 is CASIPLGRTEAFF. CDR3 nucleotide sequence: TGTGCCAGCATCCCCCTCGGGCGCACTGAAGCTTTCTTT.

This chain uses TRBV19 with TRBJ1-5, with D maybe TRBD1 (5 bases). Trimming took off 3 bases at V and 3 bases at J, with 12 bases between the two ends. CDR1 is LNHDA and CDR2 is SQIVND in the germline V gene (reference sequence). The CDR3 spans 15 residues. CDR3 residues: CASSIASGFNQPQHF. The CDR3 DNA follows: TGTGCCAGTAGTATCGCTTCAGGGTTCAATCAGCCCCAGCATTTT.

This chain uses TRBV5-1 with TRBJ1-1; TRBD1 might be the D (5 bases). V dropped 3 bases and J dropped 4 bases, with 19 bases sitting between them. From germline, CDR1 is SGHRS and CDR2 YFSETQ. This CDR3 has 16 amino acids. The CDR3 protein is CASSSLSEGSGTEAFF. The CDR3 nucleotides read TGCGCCAGCAGCTCCCTGTCTGAGGGGTCTGGCACTGAAGCTTTCTTT.

The chain employs TRBV24-1 and TRBJ1-5; D unresolved. This CDR3 is built from 12 residues. CDR1 KGHDR and CDR2 SFDVKD come from the germline V gene. V lost 3 bases and J lost 5, with 4 bases in between. In nucleotides, the CDR3 is TGTGCCACCAGTGATCCTGATCAGCCCCAGCATTTT. Amino acids: CATSDPDQPQHF.

The rearrangement joins TRBV7-2 to TRBJ2-3; TRBD2 matches at 7 bases. The CDR3 is made up of 17 amino acids. The V gene's germline CDR1 is SGHTA and CDR2 FQGNSA. J gave up 10 bases and V 5 bases, and 21 bases lay outside the gene matches. The CDR3 region is CASSRTPPAGSPDAQYF. The CDR3 region has the DNA TGTGCCAGCAGCCGGACCCCCCCAGCGGGATCGCCCGATGCGCAGTATTTT. Full variable domain (outside the CDR3, taken from reference TRBV7-2 and TRBJ2-3): GAGVSQSPSNKVTEKGKDVELRCDPISGHTALYWYRQSLGQGLEFLIYFQGNSAPDKSGLPSDRFSAERTGGSVSTLTIQRTQQEDSAVYLCASSRTPPAGSPDAQYFGPGTRLTVL.

This chain uses TRBV6-4 with TRBJ2-1, with D uncertain. The germline gives CDR1 MRHNA, CDR2 SNTAGT. There are 13 residues in the CDR3. Trimming took 0 bases from V and 8 from J, leaving 8 bases between them. DNA of the CDR3: TGTGCCAGCAGTGACTCGAAGTTGGATGAGCAGTTCTTC. Translating it yields CASSDSKLDEQFF.

V and J are TRBV10-1 and TRBJ1-1; D is perhaps TRBD1 (5 bases). The germline V gene has CDR1 WNHNN and CDR2 SYGVQD (reference sequence). CDR3 length: 15 amino acids. The V end was cut by 3 bases, the J end by 3 bases, with 14 bases between. The CDR3 sequence: CASSEGTPGDTEAFF. CDR3 bases: TGCGCCAGCAGTGAAGGGACCCCGGGGGACACTGAAGCTTTCTTT.